The 12 T cell receptor beta chains below come from one sample, sequenced in a study of shared clonotypes between healthy human individuals. TCRdb keeps only in-frame clones here, not all; method: immunoSEQ multiplex PCR. The table records approximately 1.4 million clones, nearly 99% of them present only once. Material: naive CD4+ T cells sorted from blood. The sample's subset: CD45RA+ positively selected. The source is a man aged 25 to 40 in good health.

The gene calls are TRBV5-1 and TRBJ2-5; a possible D gene is TRBD1 (6 bases). CDR3 length equals 15 residues. Trimming took 6 bases from V and 1 from J, leaving 16 bases between them. Germline-derived CDR1 and CDR2 are SGHRS and YFSETQ. The CDR3 DNA follows: TGCGCCAGCACCCCCGTGGCAGGGGTCCAAGAGACCCAGTACTTC. Translated: CASTPVAGVQETQYF.

This chain connects TRBV6-1 to TRBJ1-5; no definite D call. The CDR3 consists of 13 residues. Trimming took off 6 bases at V and 6 bases at J, with 12 bases between the two ends. The germline V gene encodes CDR1 MNHNS and CDR2 SASEGT. The CDR3 coding sequence is TGTGCCAGCAGCCGAAGACCCGGTCAGCCCCAGCATTTT. This gives the protein CASSRRPGQPQHF.

The rearrangement links TRBV5-4 to TRBJ2-7, with D perhaps TRBD2 (5 bases). The germline gives CDR1 SGHNT, CDR2 YYREEE (reference sequence). This CDR3 comprises 14 residues. V was pared by 1 base and J by 5 bases, with 13 bases between. The DNA of the CDR3 is TGTGCCAGCAGCTTGCGGCAGGAGACTAACGAGCAGTACTTC. It codes for CASSLRQETNEQYF.

The V and J genes are TRBV11-2 and TRBJ1-1; tentatively, D is TRBD1 (5 bases). V lost 8 bases and J lost 12, with 16 bases in between. CDR1 and CDR2 (germline): SGHAT, FQNNGV. This CDR3 contains 11 residues. CDR3: CASRRDRRTFF. CDR3 DNA sequence: TGTGCCAGCCGCCGGGACCGTCGGACTTTCTTT.

The rearrangement links TRBV7-2 to TRBJ2-7; TRBD2 matches 9 bases. CDR3 length: 14 residues. The V gene's germline CDR1 is SGHTA and CDR2 FQGNSA. The V and J ends lost 5 bases and 5 bases, in that order; junction bases with no gene match: 7. The CDR3 DNA reads as TGTGCCAGCAGCCAAGGACTAGCGAGAAACGAGCAGTACTTC. Its protein product is CASSQGLARNEQYF.

The chain uses TRBV5-4 and TRBJ2-1; 9 nucleotides align to TRBD2. Germline-derived CDR1 and CDR2 are SGHNT and YYREEE (reference sequence). V lost 5 bases to trimming and J lost 5 bases; unmatched junction nucleotides: 11. The CDR3 length is 16 residues. The CDR3 reads CASRGGRATNDNEQFF. The CDR3 DNA reads TGTGCCAGCAGAGGCGGGAGGGCCACAAATGACAATGAGCAGTTCTTC.

V and J are TRBV29-1 and TRBJ2-5; unclear D gene. Germline V lookup: CDR1 SQVTM, CDR2 ANQGSEA. This CDR3 is 14 amino acids long. V was pared by 6 bases and J by 2 bases, with 16 bases between. In DNA, the CDR3 is TGCAGCGTCCGTATTTCGGCAGATCAAGAGACCCAGTACTTC. Translating it yields CSVRISADQETQYF.

The chain has TRBV5-1 and TRBJ1-1; tentatively, D is TRBD1 (6 bases). Deletions cut 4 bases from V and 3 bases from J, with 10 bases between. This CDR3 has 13 residues. The germline CDR1 and CDR2 sequences are SGHRS and YFSETQ. As DNA, the CDR3 is TGCGCCAGCAGCCTGGGGGGGCACACTGAAGCTTTCTTT. Protein: CASSLGGHTEAFF. The complete variable domain, with remaining parts taken from reference TRBV5-1 and TRBJ1-1, reads KAGVTQTPRYLIKTRGQQVTLSCSPISGHRSVSWYQQTPGQGLQFLFEYFSETQRNKGNFPGRFSGRQFSNSRSEMNVSTLELGDSALYLCASSLGGHTEAFFGQGTRLTVV.

The chain employs TRBV7-2 and TRBJ1-2, with D unresolved. In germline, CDR1 is SGHTA, CDR2 FQGNSA. The germline V and J ends were trimmed by 0 bases and 7 bases, with 9 bases remaining between them. This CDR3 spans 13 amino acids. The CDR3 DNA follows: TGTGCCAGCAGCTTAGCCCACAGCACTGGCTACACCTTC. Protein sequence: CASSLAHSTGYTF. The full variable domain, rest sourced from reference TRBV7-2 and TRBJ1-2, is GAGVSQSPSNKVTEKGKDVELRCDPISGHTALYWYRQSLGQGLEFLIYFQGNSAPDKSGLPSDRFSAERTGGSVSTLTIQRTQQEDSAVYLCASSLAHSTGYTFGSGTRLTVV.

V and J are TRBV4-2 and TRBJ1-1; D possibly corresponds to TRBD1 (6 bases). The germline V gene encodes CDR1 LGHNA and CDR2 YNFKEQ. Deletions cut 2 bases from V and 0 bases from J, with 19 bases between. This CDR3 has 18 residues. The CDR3 loop is CASSQFGQTRRMNTEAFF. CDR3 nucleotide sequence: TGTGCCAGCAGCCAATTTGGACAGACCCGACGCATGAACACTGAAGCTTTCTTT.

The V and J genes are TRBV5-4 and TRBJ2-2, with D possibly matching TRBD2 (5 bases). The CDR3 extends over 15 amino acids. V was clipped by 0 bases and J by 3 bases, with 9 bases between them. Germline values: CDR1 SGHNT, CDR2 YYREEE (reference sequence). The CDR3 DNA reads as TGTGCCAGCAGCTTGGAACTAGTTCACACCGGGGAGCTGTTTTTT. Translating it yields CASSLELVHTGELFF.

The V gene is TRBV7-3, the J gene TRBJ1-1; tentative D call: TRBD1 (5 bases). Between the trimmed V and J ends, which lost 2 bases and 3 bases, there was a span of 10 bases. This CDR3 has 14 residues. From germline, CDR1 is SGHTA and CDR2 FQGTGA. The CDR3 is CASSLVGRDTEAFF. As DNA, the CDR3 is TGTGCCAGCAGCTTAGTGGGCAGGGACACTGAAGCTTTCTTT.